The T cell receptor beta chain under discussion was sequenced for a study of beta chain features in type 1 diabetes. Study as a whole: Regarding age, gender and cell yields, patients proved similar to healthy donors. Study-level points and caveats: Shorter TCRB CDR3s, moderately but significantly so, marked every one of the four CD4+ subsets in Type 1 diabetes patients. Comparison showed that naive, central memory and Treg TCRB repertoires appeared more similar among patients than among healthy donors. Since sequencing was performed on cDNA, cells with high TCR expression could be over-represented. Shorter templates might be favored by PCR, and equally so in patients and in controls.

In the case of this clone: As yet, its antigen is unknown.

J lost 0 bases, V lost 3 bases, and 4 bases had no gene match. CDR3 length equals 15 residues. Germline loops: CDR1 MDHEN, CDR2 SYDVKM. Reverse transcription of all isolated RNA meant that expressed TCRB transcripts were sequenced. The method was immunoSEQ multiplex PCR; TCRdb's version includes in-frame clones alone and lacks a portion of them. In the table there are 300,000 to 350,000 clones, approximately 13% of which are singletons. The sequenced material came from naive CD4+ T cells from blood. The rearrangement uses TRBV28 and TRBJ2-7, with 8 bases fitting TRBD1. The sequence came from a woman between 18 and 29 years old with type 1 diabetes. For the CDR3, the DNA is TGTGCCAGCAGTTTTTTGGACAGGGCCTCCTACGAGCAGTACTTC. Translating it yields CASSFLDRASYEQYF.